The entry that follows covers one TCR beta chain sequence. The antigen it recognizes is unknown. Base-call qualities are not available, and no considerably larger clone is one nucleotide away. The germline ends are 15 bases apart after V is trimmed by 4 bases and J by 5 bases. CDR1 is given as SGHRS and CDR2 as YFSETQ, both from the germline V gene. The CDR3 spans 14 residues, from the cysteine through the phenylalanine. The sequence is cut down to CDR3 DNA, 42 bases in frame from base 1. In total, 500 to 700 healthy bone marrow donors made up the cohort. At the time of sampling, all cohort members were nominally healthy, though unrecorded immune exposures were likely present. The donor was CMV seropositive and belonged to the group of more than 250 seropositive cohort members. Each donor provided a peripheral blood sample, and peripheral blood mononuclear cells were used for TCR beta sequencing. Genomic DNA extraction from the blood cell samples was performed with the Qiagen DNeasy Blood Extraction Kit.

This sample is drawn from a study of cytomegalovirus exposure and HLA in healthy donors (dated by TCRdb to 2017 to 2019). In terms of the full investigation: An earlier analysis of around 600 of the donors reported approximately 270 Gb of sequence data and roughly 100 million unique TCR beta sequences from some 180 million T cells. HLA typing covered class I and class II loci at four-digit resolution. Every repertoire in the discovery cohort had been generated on one and the same sequencing platform. Genome-wide SNP genotypes for about 60% of the roughly 670 donors were used in a later genetic analysis, which treated that subset as a discovery cohort. The study aimed to test whether cataloging public T cell receptors could reveal signatures of past pathogen exposure. Typing coverage differed by locus: A, B, C, DRB1 and DQB1 were typed in about 629-630 donors, DQA1 in about 560, DPA1 in some 600, and DPB1 in 472. The genetic ancestry cluster associated with self-reported Caucasian donors included about 81% of the roughly 410 genotyped donors. The study used immunosequencing to profile the T cell repertoires of approximately 640 subjects and linked those repertoires to cytomegalovirus serostatus. An earlier analysis of fewer than 750 of the donors used high-throughput TCR beta sequencing to judge whether each TCR beta V gene segment behaved as functional or pseudogenic. In addition to the first cohort of 666 subjects, a separate validation cohort of 120 different subjects was used. Rather than drawing on any new phenotypic data, the later analysis identified candidate immune exposures from TCR beta sequences and the way those sequences occurred across donors. Because of strong linkage in the cohort, roughly five DR-DQ haplotypes were treated as single units for association and clustering. In a later analysis, previously published TCR beta repertoires from fewer than 750 donors were re-analyzed and high-resolution HLA genotyping was added so that TCR occurrence patterns could be studied. Approximately 310 gigabases of sequencing data and approximately 84 million unique TCR sequences were included in an early release covering about 600 HLA-typed donors. Across roughly 420 genotyped donors of the cohort, an average of about 220,000 unique TCR beta nucleotide sequences per donor were sequenced, and around 19% of those sequences were non-productive. High-throughput TCR immunosequencing, statistical association of individual TCRs with disease status, and machine learning were combined to predict cytomegalovirus infection status. Donor age, sex, ethnicity and CMV serostatus were collected together with the repertoire data. The paper's findings and limits, for the study overall: In the study, around 160 TCR beta chains were listed as associated with cytomegalovirus. A later analysis found that most CMV-associated TCR beta chains appeared HLA-restricted, with HLA associations seemingly driven largely by CMV exposure. An association between a missense DCLRE1C variant and V-gene and J-gene trimming of TCR beta chains was found in a later genetic analysis and replicated in an independent cohort. Linkage disequilibrium might explain the correlated functional status among segregating V segments, but an unknown experimental factor could not be excluded. The 87-base-pair reads could not distinguish some IMGT-functional V segments, including TRBV6-2 and TRBV6-3, so those segments were excluded. The authors suggested that the approach could potentially be extended to other disease states and immunological phenotypes. Because counts were too low, about 17 rarely observed V segments, including chromosome 9 orphons, were excluded from the earlier analysis of fewer than 650 of the donors. Most TCR sequences were observed very rarely across donors, whereas some public TCRs were present in many individuals. When HLA alleles, especially DR and DQ, strongly co-occurred, TCR associations were difficult to assign to individual alleles. In an earlier analysis of 587 of the donors, most TCR beta V segments appeared in productive rearrangements about 87% or about 30% of the time, broadly matching IMGT annotations. A later analysis found that TCR association rates varied across HLA loci, with DRB1 alleles showing the most associated TCRs and HLA-C alleles the fewest. CMV serostatus was the only immune exposure information available for the cohort. HLA typing was unavailable for some donors at each locus, so association tests used only the typed subset. In a later analysis, several top co-occurrence clusters were reported to appear linked to parvovirus B19, influenza, CMV and Epstein-Barr virus. Sequencing depth was assumed to be roughly uniform across donors in the presence/absence analyses, though that assumption may not hold. In a later analysis, some 17,000 TCR beta sequences were associated with specific HLA alleles at a false discovery rate of 0.05. This cohort had only TCR beta chains sequenced, and the lack of alpha or paired-chain data limited which features could be detected. Cytomegalovirus status was reported to be diagnosed by the classifier with high specificity and sensitivity in both the original and validation cohorts. In a later genetic analysis, fewer N-insertions in productive TCRs were reported among donors in an Asian-associated ancestry cluster than the 666-donor mean. In a later analysis, HLA-associated TCR beta chains showed more clonal expansion and lower generation probabilities than non-associated chains that were equally common. A further reported finding was that TCR beta sequences accurately predicted the HLA-A and HLA-B alleles for most subjects in the first cohort. The sequencing pipeline was judged likely to have produced a cluster of highly shared sequence variants as a technical artifact. In vitro tests confirmed that three of the cytomegalovirus-associated TCR beta chains recognize cytomegalovirus antigens.

Library prep was done by the immunoSEQ multiplex PCR assay. For the multiplex PCR, a mixture combining 60 forward primers for TCR Vbeta segments and 13 reverse primers for TCR Jbeta segments was used. Amplification of the CDR3 region of rearranged TCR beta genes was performed with a multiplex PCR assay on genomic DNA. On the Illumina HiSeq System, the amplified TCR beta libraries were sequenced as 87-base-pair reads. Processing in the source paper ran as follows. Across the 670 or so repertoires, a later analysis counted 75 million to 90 million unique TCR beta chains, some 11 million of which were shared by at least two donors. A nearest-neighbor algorithm error-corrected the raw reads and collapsed the reads into unique sequences, merging closely related sequences to remove PCR and sequencing errors. CDR3 sequences were aligned to IMGT reference sequences to assign V, D and J gene segments. For a sequence to be retained, at least a six-nucleotide match to both a V gene segment and a J gene segment was required. A rearrangement counted as productive if the CDR3 had no stop codons and remained in frame with V and J, and every other rearrangement counted as non-productive. Following IMGT convention, CDR3 was defined as the stretch from the second conserved V-encoded cysteine up to the conserved J-encoded phenylalanine. The earlier analysis of approximately 500 of the donors excluded sequences that lacked an unambiguous match to a single V gene segment. In an earlier analysis of 587 of the donors, a V segment was called functional when productive rearrangements were above 56.7%, and segregating when the standard deviation between donors exceeded 5%. To diagnose cytomegalovirus status from the catalog of TCR beta chain sequences, a statistical classification framework was built. In a later analysis, V and J genes were assigned by comparing TCR nucleotide sequences against IMGT/GENE-DB human TR gene sequences. A later analysis assigned CDR3 sequences and most-parsimonious VDJ recombination scenarios with the TCRdist pipeline. In a later analysis, every TCR beta chain was defined by the combination of its CDR3 amino acid sequence and its V-gene family, and reads without a unique V-gene family were dropped. In a later analysis, 450 to 600 highly shared, low-generation-probability nucleotide sequences were removed to address suspected cross-contamination and a sequencing artifact. In a later analysis, a clonal expansion index for each public chain was calculated from normalized within-repertoire ranks of inferred template counts. Generation probabilities in a later analysis came from a VDJ recombination model fitted to out-of-frame rearrangements, and those results were checked against IGoR. In a later analysis, hypergeometric tests were used to score TCR-TCR, TCR-HLA and TCR-CMV co-occurrence, with a repertoire-size bias correction applied to TCR pairs. False discovery rates were estimated in a later analysis by permuting HLA or CMV assignments 20 times. In a later analysis, co-occurring TCRs were grouped with DBSCAN, and TCRdist sequence similarity was added when clustering was performed within HLA-allele-positive subsets. For co-occurrence clustering, repertoires with fewer than 30,000 or more than 120,000 public chains were excluded, along with about five repertoires with anomalous nucleotide sharing. In its TCRdb copy, this immuneACCESS table keeps in-frame sequences only and misses some clones. Where compared with another copy, unresolved V genes explain less than half of these, and the others have no known cause. V, J and clone size derive from that table, while D and trimming were established from the DNA sequence. The sample yields fewer than 200,000 clones; 82% were counted once. The leading ten clones occupy 0.96% of the sample.

This clonotype was obtained from a girl aged 2 to 9 in good health and CMV-seropositive. The material sequenced was PBMCs. The chain is encoded by TRBV5-1 joined to TRBJ2-5; the D gene is perhaps TRBD1, on 5 matching bases. The CDR3 reads CASSTGGAQETQYF. The DNA sequence is as follows: TGCGCCAGCAGCACCGGTGGGGCGCAGGAGACCCAGTACTTC.